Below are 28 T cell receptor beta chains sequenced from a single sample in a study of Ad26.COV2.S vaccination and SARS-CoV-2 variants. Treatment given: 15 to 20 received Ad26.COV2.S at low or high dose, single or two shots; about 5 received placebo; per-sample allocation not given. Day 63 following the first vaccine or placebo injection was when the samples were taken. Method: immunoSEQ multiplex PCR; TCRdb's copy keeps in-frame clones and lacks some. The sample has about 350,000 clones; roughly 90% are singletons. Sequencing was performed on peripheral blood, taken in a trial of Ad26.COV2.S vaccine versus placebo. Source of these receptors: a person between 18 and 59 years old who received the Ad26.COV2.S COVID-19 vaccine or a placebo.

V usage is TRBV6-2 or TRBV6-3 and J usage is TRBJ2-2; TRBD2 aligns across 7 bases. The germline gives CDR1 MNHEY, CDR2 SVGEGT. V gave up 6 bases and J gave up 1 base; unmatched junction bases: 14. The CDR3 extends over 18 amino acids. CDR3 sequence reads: CASSSTALLAMNTGELFF. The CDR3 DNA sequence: TGTGCCAGCAGCTCCACCGCTCTACTAGCGATGAACACCGGGGAGCTGTTTTTT.

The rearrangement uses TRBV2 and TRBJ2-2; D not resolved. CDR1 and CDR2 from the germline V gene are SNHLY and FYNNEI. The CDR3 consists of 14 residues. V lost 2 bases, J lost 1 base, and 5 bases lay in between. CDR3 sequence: CASSETGNTGELFF. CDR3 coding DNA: TGTGCCAGCAGTGAAACTGGGAACACCGGGGAGCTGTTTTTT.

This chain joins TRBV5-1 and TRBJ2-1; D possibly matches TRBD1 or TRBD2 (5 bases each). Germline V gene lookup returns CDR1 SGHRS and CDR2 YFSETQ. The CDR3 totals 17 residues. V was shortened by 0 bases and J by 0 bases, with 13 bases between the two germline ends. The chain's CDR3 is CASSLAPGGGSYNEQFF. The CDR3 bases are TGCGCCAGCAGCTTGGCCCCGGGTGGGGGCTCCTACAATGAGCAGTTCTTC.

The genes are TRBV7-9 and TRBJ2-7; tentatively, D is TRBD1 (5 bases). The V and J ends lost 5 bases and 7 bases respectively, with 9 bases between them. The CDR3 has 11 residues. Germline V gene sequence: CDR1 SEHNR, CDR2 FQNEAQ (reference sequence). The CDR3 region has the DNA TGTGCCAGCAGCACCCCAGGGGAGCAGTACTTC. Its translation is CASSTPGEQYF.

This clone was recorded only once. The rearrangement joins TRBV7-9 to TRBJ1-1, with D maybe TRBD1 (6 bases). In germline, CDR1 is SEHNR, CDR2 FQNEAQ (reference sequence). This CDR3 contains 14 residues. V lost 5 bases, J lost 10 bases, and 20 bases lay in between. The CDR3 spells CASSRGTLLSGAFF. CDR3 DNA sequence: TGTGCCAGCAGCCGCGGGACATTGCTTTCGGGAGCTTTCTTT. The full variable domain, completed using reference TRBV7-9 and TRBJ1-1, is DTGVSQNPRHKITKRGQNVTFRCDPISEHNRLYWYRQTLGQGPEFLTYFQNEAQLEKSRLLSDRFSAERPKGSFSTLEIQRTEQGDSAMYLCASSRGTLLSGAFFGQGTRLTVV.

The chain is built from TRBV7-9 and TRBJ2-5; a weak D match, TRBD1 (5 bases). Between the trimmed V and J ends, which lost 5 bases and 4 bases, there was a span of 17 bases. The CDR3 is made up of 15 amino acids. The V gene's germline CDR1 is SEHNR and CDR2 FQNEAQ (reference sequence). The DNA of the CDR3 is TGTGCCAGCAGCCCCATAGGGGCACTTGGAGAGACCCAGTACTTC. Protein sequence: CASSPIGALGETQYF.

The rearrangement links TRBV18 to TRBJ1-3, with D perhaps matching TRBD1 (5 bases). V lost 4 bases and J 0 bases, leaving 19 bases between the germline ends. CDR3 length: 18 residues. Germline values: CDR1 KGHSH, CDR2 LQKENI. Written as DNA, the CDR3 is TGTGCCAGCTCACGCTTACAGGAACTACCGTCCTCTGGAAACACCATATATTTT. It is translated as CASSRLQELPSSGNTIYF.

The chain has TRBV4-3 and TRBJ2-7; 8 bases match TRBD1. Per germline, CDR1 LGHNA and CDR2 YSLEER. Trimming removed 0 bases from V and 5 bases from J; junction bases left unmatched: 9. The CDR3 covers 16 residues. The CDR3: CASSQDSGQGANEQYF. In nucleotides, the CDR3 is TGCGCCAGCAGCCAAGATTCCGGCCAGGGGGCGAACGAGCAGTACTTC.

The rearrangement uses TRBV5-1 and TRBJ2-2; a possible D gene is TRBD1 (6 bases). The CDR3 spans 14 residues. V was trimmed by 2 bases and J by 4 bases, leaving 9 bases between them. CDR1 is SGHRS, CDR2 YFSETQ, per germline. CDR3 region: CASSFDRPTGELFF. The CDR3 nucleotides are TGCGCCAGCAGCTTTGACAGGCCCACCGGGGAGCTGTTTTTT.

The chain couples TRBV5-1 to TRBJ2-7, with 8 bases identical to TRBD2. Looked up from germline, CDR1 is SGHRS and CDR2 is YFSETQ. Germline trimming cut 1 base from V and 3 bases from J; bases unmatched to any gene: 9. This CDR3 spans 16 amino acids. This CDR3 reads CASSLYHPGGGYEQYF. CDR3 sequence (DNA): TGCGCCAGCAGCTTGTACCACCCGGGAGGGGGCTACGAGCAGTACTTC. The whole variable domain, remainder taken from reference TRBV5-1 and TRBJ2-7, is KAGVTQTPRYLIKTRGQQVTLSCSPISGHRSVSWYQQTPGQGLQFLFEYFSETQRNKGNFPGRFSGRQFSNSRSEMNVSTLELGDSALYLCASSLYHPGGGYEQYFGPGTRLTVT.

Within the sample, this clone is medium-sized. CDR3 region: CASRGGEDTGELFF. The CDR3 nucleotides are TGTGCCAGCAGGGGCGGGGAGGACACCGGGGAGCTGTTTTTT. This rearrangement joins TRBV6-5 to TRBJ2-2; tentative D call: TRBD2 (6 bases). The V end lost 6 bases, the J end lost 3 bases, and 11 bases lay between the germline ends. The CDR3 totals 14 residues. CDR1 and CDR2 from the germline V gene are MNHEY and SVGAGI.

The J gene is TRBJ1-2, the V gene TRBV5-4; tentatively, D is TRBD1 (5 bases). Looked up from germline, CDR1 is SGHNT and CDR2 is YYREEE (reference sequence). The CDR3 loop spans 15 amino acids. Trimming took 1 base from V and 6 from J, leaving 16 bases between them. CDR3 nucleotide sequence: TGTGCCAGCAGCTTGACCCCAGGGAGTTCCCATGGCTACACCTTC. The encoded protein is CASSLTPGSSHGYTF.

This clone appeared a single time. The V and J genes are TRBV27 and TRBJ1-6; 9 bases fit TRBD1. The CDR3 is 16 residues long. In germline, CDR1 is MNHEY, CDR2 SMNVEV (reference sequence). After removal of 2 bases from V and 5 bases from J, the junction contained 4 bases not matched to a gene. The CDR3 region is CASSLETGGHNSPLHF. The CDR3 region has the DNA TGTGCCAGCAGTTTAGAGACAGGGGGTCATAATTCACCCCTCCACTTT.

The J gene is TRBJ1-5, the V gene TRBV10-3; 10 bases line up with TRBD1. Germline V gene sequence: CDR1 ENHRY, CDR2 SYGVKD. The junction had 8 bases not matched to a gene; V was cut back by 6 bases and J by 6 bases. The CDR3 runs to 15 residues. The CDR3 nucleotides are TGTGCCATCAGGCCCGGGACAGGGGATAGTCAGCCCCAGCATTTT. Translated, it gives CAIRPGTGDSQPQHF.

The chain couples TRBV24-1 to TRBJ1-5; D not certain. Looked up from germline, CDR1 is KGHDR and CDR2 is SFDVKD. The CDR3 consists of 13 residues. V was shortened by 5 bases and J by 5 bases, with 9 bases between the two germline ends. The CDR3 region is CATSAGRDQPQHF. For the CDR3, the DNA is TGTGCCACCAGTGCCGGGAGGGATCAGCCCCAGCATTTT.

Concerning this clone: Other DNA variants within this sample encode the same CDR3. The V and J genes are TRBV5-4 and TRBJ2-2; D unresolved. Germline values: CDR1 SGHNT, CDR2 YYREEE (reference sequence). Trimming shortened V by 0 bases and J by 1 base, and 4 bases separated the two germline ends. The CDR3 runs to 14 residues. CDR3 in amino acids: CASSLGRNTGELFF. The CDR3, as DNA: TGTGCCAGCAGCTTGGGCAGGAACACCGGGGAGCTGTTTTTT.

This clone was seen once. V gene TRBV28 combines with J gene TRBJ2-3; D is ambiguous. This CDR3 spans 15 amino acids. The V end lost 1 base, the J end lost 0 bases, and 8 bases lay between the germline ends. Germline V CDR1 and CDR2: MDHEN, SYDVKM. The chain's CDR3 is CASSLSPPSTDTQYF. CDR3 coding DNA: TGTGCCAGCAGTTTATCCCCCCCCAGCACAGATACGCAGTATTTT.

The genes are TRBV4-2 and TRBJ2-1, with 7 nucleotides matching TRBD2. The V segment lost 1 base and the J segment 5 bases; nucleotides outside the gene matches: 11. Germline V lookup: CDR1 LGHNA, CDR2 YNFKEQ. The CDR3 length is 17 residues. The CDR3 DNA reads TGTGCCAGCAGCCAAGTTGATGGCGGGAGTTCCCACAATGAGCAGTTCTTC. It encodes CASSQVDGGSSHNEQFF.

CDR3 sequence (DNA): TGTGCCAGCAGCTTAATGGGGGTATCTGAGACCCAGTACTTC. Its translation is CASSLMGVSETQYF. The J gene is TRBJ2-5, the V gene TRBV7-2; D might be TRBD1 or TRBD2, each matching 5 bases. The CDR3 extends over 14 amino acids. CDR1 and CDR2 (germline): SGHTA, FQGNSA. Trimming took 2 bases from V and 5 from J, leaving 12 bases between them.

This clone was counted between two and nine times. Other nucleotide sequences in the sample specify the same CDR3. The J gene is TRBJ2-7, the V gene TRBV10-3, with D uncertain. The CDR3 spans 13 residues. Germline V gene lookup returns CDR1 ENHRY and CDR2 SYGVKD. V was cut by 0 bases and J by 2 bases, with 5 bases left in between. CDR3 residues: CAISESTTYEQYF. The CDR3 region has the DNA TGTGCCATCAGTGAGTCCACAACCTACGAGCAGTACTTC.

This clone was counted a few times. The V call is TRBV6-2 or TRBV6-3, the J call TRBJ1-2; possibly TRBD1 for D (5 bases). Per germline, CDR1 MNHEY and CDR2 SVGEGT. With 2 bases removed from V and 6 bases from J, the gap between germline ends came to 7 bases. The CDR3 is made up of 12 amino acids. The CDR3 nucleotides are TGTGCCAGCAGTTACACAGGTCATGGCTACACCTTC. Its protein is CASSYTGHGYTF.

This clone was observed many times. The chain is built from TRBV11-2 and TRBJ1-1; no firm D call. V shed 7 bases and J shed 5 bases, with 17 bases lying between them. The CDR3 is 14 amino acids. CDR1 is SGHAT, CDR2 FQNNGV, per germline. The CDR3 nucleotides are TGTGCCAGCACGGGGTCATTGTCGGCGACTGAAGCTTTCTTT. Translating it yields CASTGSLSATEAFF.

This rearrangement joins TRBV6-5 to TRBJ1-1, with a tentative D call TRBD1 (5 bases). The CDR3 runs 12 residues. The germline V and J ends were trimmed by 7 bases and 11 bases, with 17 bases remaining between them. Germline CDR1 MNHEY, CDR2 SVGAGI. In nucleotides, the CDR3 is TGTGCCAGCACCACTCAGGCGGGGGTCGCTTTCTTT. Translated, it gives CASTTQAGVAFF.

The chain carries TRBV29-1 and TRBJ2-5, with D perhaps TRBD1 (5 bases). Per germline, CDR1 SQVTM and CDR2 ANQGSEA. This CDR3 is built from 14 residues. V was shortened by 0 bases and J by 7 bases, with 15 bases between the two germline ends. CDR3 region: CSVEEGAARGTQYF. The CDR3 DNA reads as TGCAGCGTTGAAGAAGGGGCGGCCCGCGGGACCCAGTACTTC.

DNA of the CDR3: TGTGCCAGCAGCGTAGTTGGGGAGACTAACACCGGGGAGCTGTTTTTT. This gives the protein CASSVVGETNTGELFF. This rearrangement joins TRBV9 to TRBJ2-2, with D tentatively TRBD2 (5 bases). The V gene's germline CDR1 is SGDLS and CDR2 YYNGEE. Between the trimmed V and J ends, which lost 0 bases and 2 bases, there was a span of 11 bases. This CDR3 region has 16 residues.

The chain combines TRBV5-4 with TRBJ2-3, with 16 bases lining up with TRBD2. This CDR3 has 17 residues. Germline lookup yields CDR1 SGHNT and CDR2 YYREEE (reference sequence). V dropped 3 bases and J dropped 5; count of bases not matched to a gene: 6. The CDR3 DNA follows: TGTGCCAGCAGCTCGGGACTAGCGGGAGGGCTAGGAGATACGCAGTATTTT. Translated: CASSSGLAGGLGDTQYF. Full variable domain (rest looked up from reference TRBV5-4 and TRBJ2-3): ETGVTQSPTHLIKTRGQQVTLRCSSQSGHNTVSWYQQALGQGPQFIFQYYREEENGRGNFPPRFSGLQFPNYSSELNVNALELDDSALYLCASSSGLAGGLGDTQYFGPGTRLTVL.

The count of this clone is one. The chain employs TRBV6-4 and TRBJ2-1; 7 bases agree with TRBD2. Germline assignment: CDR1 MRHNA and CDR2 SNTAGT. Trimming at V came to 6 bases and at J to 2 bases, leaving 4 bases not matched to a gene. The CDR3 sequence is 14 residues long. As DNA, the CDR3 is TGTGCCAGCAGCCTTAGCGGGCCCTACAATGAGCAGTTCTTC. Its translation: CASSLSGPYNEQFF.

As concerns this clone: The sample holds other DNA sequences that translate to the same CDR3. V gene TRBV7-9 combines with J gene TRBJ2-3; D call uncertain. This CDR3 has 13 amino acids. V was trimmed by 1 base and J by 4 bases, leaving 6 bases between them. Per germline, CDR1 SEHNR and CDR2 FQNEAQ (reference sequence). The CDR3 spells CASSLEVADTQYF. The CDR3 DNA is TGTGCCAGCAGCTTAGAGGTTGCAGATACGCAGTATTTT.